These T cell receptor beta chains were read from a single sample in a study of T cells in Graves' hyperthyroidism and ophthalmopathy. TCRdb itself ran the multiplex PCR reads through MiXCR, one entry per CDR3 protein. The data show some 490,000 distinct CDR3 sequences, with 20% to 25% seen just once and approximately 54% held by the top ten. Specimen: blood. Every receptor here comes from a woman between 65 and 79 years old with Graves' ophthalmopathy. Each CDR3 is given with its conserved first and last residue.

>TRBV2
CASTERYEAFF
>TRBV4-2
CASSQDGDYSKETQYF
>TRBV7-9
CASSLVFGQANKGRELFF
>TRBV6-1
CASSDLEGYQQYF
>TRBV24-1
CATSDFPGNEQFF
>TRBV12-3/TRBV12-4
CASSLDGRATGELFF
>TRBV29-1
CSVVGGNTGELFF
>TRBV6-1
CASSSDRAPYEQYF
>TRBV27
CASSTLTDTQYF
>TRBV19
CASSPTVTMGEQFF
>TRBV20-1
CSARARPGSLSTDTQYF
>TRBV7-2
CASSFYICSATLGLSVDTDTQYF
>TRBV2
CAGRHGRTPNTGELFF
>TRBV7-2
CASSLNEGIYGYTF
>TRBV6-1
CASSEVGLSGNTTYF
>TRBV10-3
CAISESGDYNEQFF
>TRBV7-2
CASSLGTGGFAGELFF
>TRBV28
CASSPGWDEKLFF
>TRBV5-1
CASSPPSSGSDNEQFF
>TRBV24-1
CATSDAGGSNQPQHF
>TRBV19
CASSTGQRGMSHQPQHF
>TRBV7-2
CASSLRSSTDTQYF
>TRBV20-1
CSAANRGGPGNTIYF
>TRBV3-1
CASSPVGVAGVPEQYF
>TRBV6-1
CASSSRTTPYHTEAFF
>TRBV18
CASSPPTSGHNEQFF
>TRBV7-9
CASSPEVGRSYNEQFF
>TRBV2
CASSFPFPDTQYF
>TRBV18
CASSEGLNYEQYF
>TRBV9
CASSVAGSGDEQFF
>TRBV27
CASSYRGKGEAFF
>TRBV7-2
CASSLTASTDTQYF
>TRBV7-8
CASSLARTKLSYEQYF
>TRBV5-1
CASSSGGTGGTQYF
>TRBV28
CASSLWGPGENYGYTF
>TRBV19
CASSVSGRKGGTEAFF
>TRBV19
CASVVRDTQYF
>TRBV7-2
CASSFQVMNTEAFF
>TRBV28
CASSHRQGAYSNEKLFF
>TRBV19
CASSIDTRLGVGYTF
>TRBV2
CASSPNGLATLTDTQYF
>TRBV5-4
CASSLQGQRAYGYTF
>TRBV12-3/TRBV12-4
CASSLGLVTDTQYF
>TRBV6-1
CASSPSLGTLYEQYF
>TRBV6-1
CASSSGLAGGGDTQYF
>TRBV12-3/TRBV12-4
CASSLGAGPAYEQYF
>TRBV20-1
CSARDRGPSGGYTF
>TRBV20-1
CSARLAGGGETQYF
>TRBV12-3/TRBV12-4
CASSFGTSGRAVEQFF
>TRBV20-1
CSASWPQGNTDTQYF
>TRBV5-1
CASSPIGGNNQPQHF
>TRBV7-2
CASSSSPRAGDTEAFF